This T cell receptor (beta chain) was sequenced in a study of neurological immune-mediated disorders. This CDR3 comprises 12 residues. Germline assignment: CDR1 DFQATT and CDR2 SNEGSKA (reference sequence). V lost 5 bases to trimming and J lost 8 bases; unmatched junction nucleotides: 6. TCRdb independently ran MiXCR on the 5' RACE reads; one entry per CDR3 protein. The repertoire holds some 10,000 distinct CDR3 sequences, 20% to 25% seen once, with about an eighth in the top ten. This clonotype was seen many times. The receptor's source is a woman aged 40-49 years with multiple sclerosis. The chain uses TRBV20-1 and TRBJ2-1; 7 bases are a match to TRBD2. The sequencing sample was made of CD8+ T cells from blood. The CDR3, as DNA: TGCAGTGCTCCCCGGACTAGTTATGAGCAGTTCTTC. Protein sequence: CSAPRTSYEQFF.